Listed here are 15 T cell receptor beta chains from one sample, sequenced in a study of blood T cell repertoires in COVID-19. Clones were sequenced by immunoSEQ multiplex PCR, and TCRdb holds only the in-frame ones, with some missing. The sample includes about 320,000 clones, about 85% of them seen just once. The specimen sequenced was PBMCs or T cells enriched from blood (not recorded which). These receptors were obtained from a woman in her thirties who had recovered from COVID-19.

The CDR3, as DNA: TGTGCCAGCAGCCCCCGGACAGGGTTTGGCTACACCTTC. It is translated as CASSPRTGFGYTF. The chain uses TRBV27 and TRBJ1-2; 8 positions agree with TRBD1. This CDR3 is built from 13 residues. CDR1 is MNHEY, CDR2 SMNVEV, per germline (reference sequence). V lost 6 bases to trimming and J lost 7 bases; unmatched junction nucleotides: 7.

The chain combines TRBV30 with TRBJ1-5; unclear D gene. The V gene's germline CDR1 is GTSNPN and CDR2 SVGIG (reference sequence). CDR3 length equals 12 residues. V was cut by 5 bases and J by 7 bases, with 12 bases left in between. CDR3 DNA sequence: TGTGCCTGGGGTTACTTGGGCCAGCCCCAGCATTTT. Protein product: CAWGYLGQPQHF.

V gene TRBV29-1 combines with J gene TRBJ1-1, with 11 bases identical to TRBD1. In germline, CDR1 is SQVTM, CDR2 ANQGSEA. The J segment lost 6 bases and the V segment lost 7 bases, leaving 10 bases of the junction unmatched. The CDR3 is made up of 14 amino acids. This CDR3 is CSARGGQGVPEAFF. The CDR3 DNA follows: TGCAGCGCCCGAGGGGGACAGGGGGTTCCTGAAGCTTTCTTT.

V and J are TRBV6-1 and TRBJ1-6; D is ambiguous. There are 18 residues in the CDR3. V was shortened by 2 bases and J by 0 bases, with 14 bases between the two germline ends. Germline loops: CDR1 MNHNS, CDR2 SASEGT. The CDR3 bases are TGTGCCAGCAGTGAAAAGTTTGGCGGGAGCTCCTATAATTCACCCCTCCACTTT. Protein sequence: CASSEKFGGSSYNSPLHF.

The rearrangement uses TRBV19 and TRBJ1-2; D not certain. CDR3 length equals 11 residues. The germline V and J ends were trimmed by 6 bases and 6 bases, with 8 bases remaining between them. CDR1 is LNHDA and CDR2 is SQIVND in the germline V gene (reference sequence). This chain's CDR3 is CASRYSDGYTF. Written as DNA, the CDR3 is TGTGCCAGTAGGTACTCCGATGGCTACACCTTC.

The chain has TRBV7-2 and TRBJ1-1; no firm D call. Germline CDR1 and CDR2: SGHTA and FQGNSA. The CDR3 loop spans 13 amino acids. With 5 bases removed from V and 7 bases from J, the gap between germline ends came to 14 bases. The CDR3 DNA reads TGTGCCAGCAGCGCGTCCCCCCGGGGTGAAGCTTTCTTT. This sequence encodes CASSASPRGEAFF.

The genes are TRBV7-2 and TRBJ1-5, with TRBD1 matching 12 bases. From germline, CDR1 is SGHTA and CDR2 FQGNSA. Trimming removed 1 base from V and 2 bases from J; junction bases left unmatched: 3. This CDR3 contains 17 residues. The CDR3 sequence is CASSLVGTGGGNQPQHF. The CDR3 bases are TGTGCCAGCAGCTTAGTCGGGACAGGGGGCGGCAATCAGCCCCAGCATTTT.

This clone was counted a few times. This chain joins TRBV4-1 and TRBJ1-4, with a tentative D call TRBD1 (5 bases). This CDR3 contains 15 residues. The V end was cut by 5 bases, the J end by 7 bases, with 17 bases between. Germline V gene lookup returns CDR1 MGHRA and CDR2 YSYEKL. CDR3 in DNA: TGCGCCAGCAGCGTGGGGGGTTCCTTTTCTGAAAAACTGTTTTTT. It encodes CASSVGGSFSEKLFF.

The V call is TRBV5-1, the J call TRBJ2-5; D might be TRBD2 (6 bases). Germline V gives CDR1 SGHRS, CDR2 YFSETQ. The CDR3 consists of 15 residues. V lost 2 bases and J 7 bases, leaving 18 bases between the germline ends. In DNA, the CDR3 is TGCGCCAGCAGCTTAGGTAGAGTACAGGAGGGGACCCAGTACTTC. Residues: CASSLGRVQEGTQYF.

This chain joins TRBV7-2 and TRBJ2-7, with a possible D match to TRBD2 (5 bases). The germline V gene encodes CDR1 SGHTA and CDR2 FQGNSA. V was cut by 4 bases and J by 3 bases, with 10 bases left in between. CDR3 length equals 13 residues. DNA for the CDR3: TGTGCCAGCAGCTCACGGACTCTCTACGAGCAGTACTTC. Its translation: CASSSRTLYEQYF.

Written as DNA, the CDR3 is TGTGCAAGTCGCCCTCAGGGACTCAACTATGGCTACACCTTC. Its translation is CASRPQGLNYGYTF. The rearrangement links TRBV12-2 to TRBJ1-2. TRBV12-2 is a pseudogene segment. The CDR3 extends over 14 amino acids.

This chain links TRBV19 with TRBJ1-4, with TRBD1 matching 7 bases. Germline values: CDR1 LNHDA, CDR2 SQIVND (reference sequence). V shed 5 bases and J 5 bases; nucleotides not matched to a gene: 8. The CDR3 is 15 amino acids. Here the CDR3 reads CASSPWDRKNEKLFF. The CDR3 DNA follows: TGTGCCAGTAGTCCCTGGGACAGAAAGAATGAAAAACTGTTTTTT.

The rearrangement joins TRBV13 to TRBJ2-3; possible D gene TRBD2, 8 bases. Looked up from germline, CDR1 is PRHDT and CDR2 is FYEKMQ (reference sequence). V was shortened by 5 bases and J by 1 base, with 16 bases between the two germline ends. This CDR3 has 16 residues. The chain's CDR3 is CASSPGGAGGTDTQYF. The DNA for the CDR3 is TGTGCCAGCAGCCCAGGGGGAGCGGGGGGCACAGATACGCAGTATTTT.

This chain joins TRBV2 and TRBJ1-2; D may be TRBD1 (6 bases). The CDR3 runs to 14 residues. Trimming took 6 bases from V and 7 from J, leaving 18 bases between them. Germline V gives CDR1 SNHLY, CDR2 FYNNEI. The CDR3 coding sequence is TGTGCCAGCAGGTTGATGGACAGTGACGCTGGCTACACCTTC. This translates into CASRLMDSDAGYTF.

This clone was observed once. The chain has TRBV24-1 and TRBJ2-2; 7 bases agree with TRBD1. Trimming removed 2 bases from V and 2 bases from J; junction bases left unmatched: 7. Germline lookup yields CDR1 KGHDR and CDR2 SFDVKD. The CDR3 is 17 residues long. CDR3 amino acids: CATSDSRTGINTGELFF. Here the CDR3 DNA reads TGTGCCACCAGTGATTCCAGGACAGGTATCAACACCGGGGAGCTGTTTTTT.